Shown below are 14 T cell receptor beta chains from a single sample sequenced in a study of cytomegalovirus exposure and HLA in healthy donors. Both 60 Vbeta primers and 13 Jbeta primers went into the PCR. The repertoire was sequenced with immunoSEQ multiplex PCR; TCRdb's copy has only in-frame clones and lacks some. This repertoire shows 120,000 or so clones, 15% to 17% found once; its top ten account for about 2%. Sequencing was done on a sample of PBMCs. These receptors all stem from a young woman in good health and CMV-seronegative.

A few counts support this clone. V and J are TRBV5-1 and TRBJ2-3; unclear D gene. V dropped 0 bases and J dropped 6 bases, with 14 bases sitting between them. This CDR3 has 15 residues. Per the germline V gene, CDR1 is SGHRS and CDR2 is YFSETQ. The CDR3 is CASSLEFGGGDTQYF. CDR3 in DNA: TGCGCCAGCAGCTTGGAATTCGGCGGTGGGGATACGCAGTATTTT.

V and J are TRBV14 and TRBJ1-1; 9 bases fit TRBD1. V lost 4 bases, J lost 0 bases, and 9 bases stayed unmatched. The CDR3 totals 17 residues. CDR1 and CDR2 from the germline V gene are SGHDN and FVKESK. This chain's CDR3 is CASSPSGTGGMNTEAFF. CDR3 nucleotide sequence: TGTGCCAGCAGCCCGTCCGGAACAGGGGGCATGAACACTGAAGCTTTCTTT.

The V and J genes are TRBV5-8 and TRBJ2-7; D ambiguous. V was shortened by 5 bases and J by 2 bases, with 14 bases between the two germline ends. The CDR3 is 14 amino acids. The V gene's germline CDR1 is SGHTS and CDR2 YDEGEE. The CDR3 coding sequence is TGTGCCAGCAGTTTCACCGATGGCACCTACGAGCAGTACTTC. It is translated as CASSFTDGTYEQYF.

This clone has only a few counts. The rearrangement joins TRBV2 to TRBJ1-2, with 8 bases aligning to TRBD1. The J segment lost 2 bases and the V segment lost 6 bases, leaving 2 bases of the junction unmatched. CDR3 length: 13 amino acids. Germline loops: CDR1 SNHLY, CDR2 FYNNEI. In DNA form, the CDR3 reads TGTGCCAGCAGGCAGGGGGCAAACTATGGCTACACCTTC. Amino acids: CASRQGANYGYTF.

This clone was counted only a few times. CDR3 bases: TGTGCCAGAAGCTGCGTAGCGGGAAAGACCGGGGAGCTGTTTTTT. It yields the protein CARSCVAGKTGELFF. The rearrangement joins TRBV7-5 to TRBJ2-2; the table's D call of TRBD2 was not tested on the DNA. TRBV7-5 is classified as a pseudogene. The CDR3 has 15 residues.

This clone was seen only a few times. The chain is built from TRBV9 and TRBJ2-2; D unresolved. V was pared by 5 bases and J by 2 bases, with 4 bases between. The length of the CDR3 is 12 residues. Germline CDR1 is SGDLS and CDR2 is YYNGEE. The DNA for the CDR3 is TGTGCCAGCAGTTATAACACCGGGGAGCTGTTTTTT. Translated: CASSYNTGELFF.

The chain recombines TRBV29-1 with TRBJ2-7, with 10 bases lining up with TRBD2. CDR1 and CDR2 (germline): SQVTM, ANQGSEA. With 6 bases clipped from V and 3 bases from J, the junction kept 5 bases outside the gene matches. The CDR3 has 13 amino acids. The CDR3 protein is CSVSRTSGYEQYF. CDR3 sequence (DNA): TGCAGCGTCTCCAGGACTAGCGGCTACGAGCAGTACTTC.

The V call is TRBV19, the J call TRBJ1-5; D is unclear. Germline V gene data show CDR1 as LNHDA and CDR2 as SQIVND (reference sequence). The CDR3 totals 14 residues. The CDR3 DNA reads TGTGCTACCCGTCAGGTGGGCGTCAATCAGCCCCAGCATTTT. This sequence encodes CATRQVGVNQPQHF.

This clone was found a few times. V gene TRBV27 combines with J gene TRBJ1-2, with TRBD1 as a possible D gene (6 bases). The V end lost 5 bases, the J end lost 2 bases, and 12 bases lay between the germline ends. This CDR3 has 14 residues. CDR1 is MNHEY, CDR2 SMNVEV, per germline (reference sequence). Here the CDR3 DNA reads TGTGCCAGCAGTCTAAAGGGGGGGAACTATGGCTACACCTTC. This gives the protein CASSLKGGNYGYTF.

The rearrangement links TRBV15 to TRBJ2-3; 8 bases agree with TRBD2. V trimming: 0 bases; J trimming: 4 bases; junction bases outside the gene matches: 9. The CDR3 contains 17 residues. The V gene's germline CDR1 is LNHNV and CDR2 YYDKDF (reference sequence). The CDR3 here is CATSRDSSGRVPDTQYF. As DNA, the CDR3 is TGTGCCACCAGCAGAGATTCCAGCGGGAGAGTCCCAGATACGCAGTATTTT.

This clone was found a few times. The CDR3 loop is CASSDRLNYGYTF. CDR3 bases: TGTGCCAGCAGCGACAGGCTTAACTATGGCTACACCTTC. The genes are TRBV5-4 and TRBJ1-2; a weak D match, TRBD1 (6 bases). V was trimmed by 4 bases and J by 1 base, leaving 8 bases between them. The CDR3 extends over 13 amino acids. Germline V gene lookup returns CDR1 SGHNT and CDR2 YYREEE (reference sequence).

V usage is TRBV27 and J usage is TRBJ2-3; D is undetermined. V was cut by 5 bases and J by 2 bases, with 8 bases left in between. The CDR3 consists of 13 residues. CDR1 is MNHEY, CDR2 SMNVEV, per germline (reference sequence). Written as DNA, the CDR3 is TGTGCCAGCAGTCAGTCTTACACAGATACGCAGTATTTT. It encodes CASSQSYTDTQYF.

The sample holds a few counts of this clone. This rearrangement joins TRBV28 to TRBJ2-5; a possible D gene is TRBD1 (6 bases). Per the germline V gene, CDR1 is MDHEN and CDR2 is SYDVKM. V lost 9 bases, J lost 3 bases, and 14 bases lay in between. The length of the CDR3 is 13 residues. This CDR3 is CASFGSGEETQYF. The CDR3 DNA reads TGTGCCAGTTTCGGGTCAGGGGAAGAGACCCAGTACTTC.

The chain couples TRBV28 to TRBJ1-5; a possible D gene is TRBD1 (5 bases). This CDR3 is 12 amino acids long. Germline V gene lookup returns CDR1 MDHEN and CDR2 SYDVKM. V shed 8 bases and J shed 6 bases, with 11 bases lying between them. CDR3 nucleotides: TGTGCCAGCGTAGGGGTGGGTCAGCCCCAGCATTTT. This translates into CASVGVGQPQHF.